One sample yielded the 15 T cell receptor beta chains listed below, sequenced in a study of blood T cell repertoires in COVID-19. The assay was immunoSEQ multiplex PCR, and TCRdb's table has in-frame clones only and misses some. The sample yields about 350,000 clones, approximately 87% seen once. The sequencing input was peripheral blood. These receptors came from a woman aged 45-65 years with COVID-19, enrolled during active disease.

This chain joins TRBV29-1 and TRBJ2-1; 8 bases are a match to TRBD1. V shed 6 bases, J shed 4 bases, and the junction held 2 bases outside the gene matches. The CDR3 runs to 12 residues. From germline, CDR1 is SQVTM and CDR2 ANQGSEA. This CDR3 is CSVWTGYNEQFF. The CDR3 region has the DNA TGCAGCGTATGGACAGGGTACAATGAGCAGTTCTTC.

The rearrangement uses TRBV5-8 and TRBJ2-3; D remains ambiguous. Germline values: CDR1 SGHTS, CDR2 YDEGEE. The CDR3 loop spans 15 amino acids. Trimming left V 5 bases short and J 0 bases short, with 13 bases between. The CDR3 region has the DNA TGTGCCAGCAGACCCGCCGGTGTTAGCACAGATACGCAGTATTTT. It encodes CASRPAGVSTDTQYF.

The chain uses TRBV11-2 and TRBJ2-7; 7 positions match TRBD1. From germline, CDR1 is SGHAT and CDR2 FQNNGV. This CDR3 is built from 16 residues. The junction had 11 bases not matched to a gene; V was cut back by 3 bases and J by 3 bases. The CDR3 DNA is TGTGCCAGCAGCTTGTCCCCGACAGGGATAAACTACGAGCAGTACTTC. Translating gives CASSLSPTGINYEQYF.

The CDR3 nucleotides are TGTGCCAGCAGCCAGGGCGGGAGGGCCACTTTGGGGCAGTTCTTC. Translated: CASSQGGRATLGQFF. This chain links TRBV3-1 (or the pseudogene TRBV3-2) with TRBJ2-1, with 9 bases lining up with TRBD2. With 3 bases clipped from V and 12 bases from J, the junction kept 12 bases outside the gene matches. The germline V gene encodes CDR1 LGHDT and CDR2 YNNKEL (reference sequence). The length of the CDR3 is 15 residues.

For the CDR3, the DNA is TGTGCCAGTAGTATATACTCAGGATCTGCCTTGGATGAAAAACTGTTTTTT. This sequence encodes CASSIYSGSALDEKLFF. The chain couples TRBV19 to TRBJ1-4; D unclear. V was trimmed by 2 bases and J by 6 bases, leaving 19 bases between them. This CDR3 comprises 17 residues. Germline V gives CDR1 LNHDA, CDR2 SQIVND (reference sequence).

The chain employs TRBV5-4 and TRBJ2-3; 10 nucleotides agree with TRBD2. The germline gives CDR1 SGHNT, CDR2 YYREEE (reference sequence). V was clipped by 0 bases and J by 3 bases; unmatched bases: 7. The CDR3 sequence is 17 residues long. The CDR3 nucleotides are TGTGCCAGCAGCTTGGGACTAGCGGGCGGTCGAACAGATACGCAGTATTTT. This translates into CASSLGLAGGRTDTQYF.

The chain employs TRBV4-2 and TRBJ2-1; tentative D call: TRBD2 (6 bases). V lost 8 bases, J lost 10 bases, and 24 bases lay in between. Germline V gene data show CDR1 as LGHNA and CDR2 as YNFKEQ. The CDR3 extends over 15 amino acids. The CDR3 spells CASARLPTLAQEQFF. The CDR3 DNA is TGTGCCAGCGCCCGACTCCCTACACTAGCACAGGAGCAGTTCTTC.

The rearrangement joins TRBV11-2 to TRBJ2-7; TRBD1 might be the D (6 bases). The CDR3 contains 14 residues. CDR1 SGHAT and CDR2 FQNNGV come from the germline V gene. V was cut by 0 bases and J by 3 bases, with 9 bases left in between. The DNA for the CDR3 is TGTGCCAGCAGCTTAGATCCGGACAGCTACGAGCAGTACTTC. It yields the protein CASSLDPDSYEQYF.

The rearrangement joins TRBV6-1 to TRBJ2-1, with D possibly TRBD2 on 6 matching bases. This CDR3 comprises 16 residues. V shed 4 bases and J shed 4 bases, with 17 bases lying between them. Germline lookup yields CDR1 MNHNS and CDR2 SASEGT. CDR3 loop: CASSGLEPSRYNEQFF. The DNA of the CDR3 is TGTGCCAGCAGTGGACTAGAGCCCTCGAGGTACAATGAGCAGTTCTTC.

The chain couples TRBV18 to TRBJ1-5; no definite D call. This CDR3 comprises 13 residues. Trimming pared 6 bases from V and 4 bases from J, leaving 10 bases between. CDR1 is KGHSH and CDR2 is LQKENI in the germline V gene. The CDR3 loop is CASSGALNQPQHF. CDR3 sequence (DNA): TGTGCCAGCTCCGGAGCTTTAAATCAGCCCCAGCATTTT.

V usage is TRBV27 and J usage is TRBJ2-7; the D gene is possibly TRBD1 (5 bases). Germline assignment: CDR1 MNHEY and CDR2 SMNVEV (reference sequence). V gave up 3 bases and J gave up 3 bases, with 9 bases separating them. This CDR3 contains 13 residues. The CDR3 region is CASSFWQGYEQYF. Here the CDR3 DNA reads TGTGCCAGCAGTTTTTGGCAGGGCTACGAGCAGTACTTC.

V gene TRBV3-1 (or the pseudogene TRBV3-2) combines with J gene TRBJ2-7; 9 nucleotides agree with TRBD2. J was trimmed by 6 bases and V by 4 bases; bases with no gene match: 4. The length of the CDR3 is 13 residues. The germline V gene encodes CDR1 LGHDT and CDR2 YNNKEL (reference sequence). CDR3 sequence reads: CASSLGTSTEQYF. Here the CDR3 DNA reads TGTGCCAGCAGCCTGGGGACTAGCACCGAGCAGTACTTC.

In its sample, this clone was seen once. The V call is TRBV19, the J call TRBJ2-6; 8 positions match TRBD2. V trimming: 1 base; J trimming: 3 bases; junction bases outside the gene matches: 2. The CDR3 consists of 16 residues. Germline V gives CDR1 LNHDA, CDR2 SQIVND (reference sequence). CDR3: CASSIGSGSGANVLTF. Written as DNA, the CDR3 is TGTGCCAGTAGTATAGGGAGCGGGAGTGGGGCCAACGTCCTGACTTTC.

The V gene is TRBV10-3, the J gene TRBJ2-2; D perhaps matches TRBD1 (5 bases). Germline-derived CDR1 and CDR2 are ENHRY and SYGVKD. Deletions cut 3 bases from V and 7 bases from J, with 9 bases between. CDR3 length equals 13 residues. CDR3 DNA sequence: TGTGCCATCAGTGATCTAGGGGACGGGGAGCTGTTTTTT. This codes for CAISDLGDGELFF.

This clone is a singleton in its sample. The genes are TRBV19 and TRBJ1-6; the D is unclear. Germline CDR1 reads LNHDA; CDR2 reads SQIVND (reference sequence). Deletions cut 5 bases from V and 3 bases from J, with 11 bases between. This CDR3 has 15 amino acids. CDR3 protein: CASSFAIGYNSPLHF. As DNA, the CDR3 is TGTGCCAGTAGTTTCGCCATCGGCTATAATTCACCCCTCCACTTT.